Listed here are 16 T cell receptor beta chains from one sample, sequenced in a study of shared clonotypes between healthy human individuals. The repertoire was sequenced with immunoSEQ multiplex PCR; TCRdb's copy has only in-frame clones and lacks some. The table has 2.3 million or so clones, 90% to 95% seen once; the top ten hold about 0.41%. The sample was naive CD4+ T cells from PBMCs. The sample's subset: CD45RA+ positively selected. These TCRs come from a man aged 18 to 29 in good health. Some clones in this sample may be carry-over from other donors' samples.

CDR3 sequence reads: CASSEGISTGTGELFF. CDR3 bases: TGTGCCAGCAGTGAGGGGATTTCTACCGGGACCGGGGAGCTGTTTTTT. The chain has TRBV6-4 and TRBJ2-2, with D unresolved. Germline V lookup: CDR1 MRHNA, CDR2 SNTAGT. The CDR3 length is 16 residues. The V and J ends lost 3 bases and 5 bases respectively, with 16 bases between them.

The V and J genes are TRBV18 and TRBJ2-7; D is uncertain. The CDR3 loop spans 13 amino acids. The germline V and J ends were trimmed by 3 bases and 5 bases, with 11 bases remaining between them. Per germline, CDR1 KGHSH and CDR2 LQKENI. CDR3 sequence: CASSPRLLDEQYF. In nucleotides, the CDR3 is TGTGCCAGCTCACCCCGACTGCTGGACGAGCAGTACTTC.

The genes are TRBV27 and TRBJ1-1; D is ambiguous. Trimming removed 5 bases from V and 10 bases from J, with 26 bases in between. In germline, CDR1 is MNHEY, CDR2 SMNVEV (reference sequence). CDR3 length: 16 residues. The DNA of the CDR3 is TGTGCCAGCAGTCTGCTCTGGGGAGTGCAGATCCGAGGAGCTTTCTTT. As protein: CASSLLWGVQIRGAFF.

The rearrangement uses TRBV9 and TRBJ1-3; 8 nucleotides align to TRBD1. The length of the CDR3 is 16 residues. Germline V gene sequence: CDR1 SGDLS, CDR2 YYNGEE. V shed 4 bases, J shed 1 base, and the junction held 7 bases outside the gene matches. The CDR3 protein is CASSIGQGSSGNTIYF. The DNA for the CDR3 is TGTGCCAGCAGCATAGGACAGGGCTCGTCTGGAAACACCATATATTTT.

This chain connects TRBV2 to TRBJ1-2, with D maybe TRBD1 (5 bases). Looked up from germline, CDR1 is SNHLY and CDR2 is FYNNEI. The CDR3 is 14 residues long. V was clipped by 7 bases and J by 1 base, with 13 bases between them. DNA of the CDR3: TGTGCCAGCATCTGGAGGGACTTTAACTATGGCTACACCTTC. Amino acids: CASIWRDFNYGYTF.

The chain links TRBV12-5 to TRBJ1-5; D uncertain. The CDR3 length is 12 residues. Germline V CDR1 and CDR2: LGHNT, FRNRAP. The germline V and J ends were trimmed by 4 bases and 3 bases, with 4 bases remaining between them. The CDR3 DNA follows: TGTGCTAGTGGTTGGGACAATCAGCCCCAGCATTTT. It specifies CASGWDNQPQHF.

The chain joins TRBV5-4 to TRBJ2-1; D unclear. This CDR3 has 11 amino acids. Per the germline V gene, CDR1 is SGHNT and CDR2 is YYREEE (reference sequence). V was clipped by 4 bases and J by 5 bases, with 4 bases between them. The CDR3 coding sequence is TGTGCCAGCAGCCTAGACAATGAGCAGTTCTTC. It is translated as CASSLDNEQFF.

This sequence joins TRBV10-1 and TRBJ2-7, with D hard to call. Germline CDR1 is WNHNN and CDR2 is SYGVQD (reference sequence). With 4 bases removed from V and 3 bases from J, the gap between germline ends came to 7 bases. The CDR3 length is 12 residues. This CDR3 is CASSGNIYEQYF. The CDR3 bases are TGCGCCAGCAGTGGGAACATCTACGAGCAGTACTTC.

In regard to this clone: The same CDR3 can be traced to other DNA sequences in this sample. The rearrangement links TRBV29-1 to TRBJ2-1, with 11 nucleotides matching TRBD2. CDR1 SQVTM and CDR2 ANQGSEA come from the germline V gene. The CDR3 runs to 14 residues. Trimming removed 1 base from V and 4 bases from J; junction bases left unmatched: 0. DNA of the CDR3: TGCAGCGTTGAAGGACTAGCGGGATACAATGAGCAGTTCTTC. Amino acids: CSVEGLAGYNEQFF.

This rearrangement joins TRBV5-4 to TRBJ2-7, with 8 bases matching TRBD1. The V gene end was trimmed by 5 bases and the J gene end by 0 bases; junction bases not matched to a gene: 7. This CDR3 spans 15 amino acids. CDR1 SGHNT and CDR2 YYREEE come from the germline V gene (reference sequence). The CDR3 DNA reads TGTGCCAGCAGTCGGCGACAGGGGAGCTCCTACGAGCAGTACTTC. Protein product: CASSRRQGSSYEQYF.

In this sample, this clone turned up a few times. The same CDR3 also results from other DNA sequences found in this sample. This rearrangement joins TRBV28 to TRBJ1-1; D gene uncertain. Between the trimmed V and J ends, which lost 5 bases and 2 bases, there was a span of 9 bases. The CDR3 length is 13 residues. Germline V gives CDR1 MDHEN, CDR2 SYDVKM. In DNA, the CDR3 is TGTGCCAGCAGTCTCGGACCTAACACTGAAGCTTTCTTT. Translating gives CASSLGPNTEAFF.

J is TRBJ1-5 and V is TRBV4-1, with D uncertain. Looked up from germline, CDR1 is MGHRA and CDR2 is YSYEKL. Trimming removed 0 bases from V and 7 bases from J, with 10 bases in between. The CDR3 is 14 residues long. CDR3 coding DNA: TGCGCCAGCAGCCAAGACGGGCTTTGGCAGCCCCAGCATTTT. The encoded protein is CASSQDGLWQPQHF.

A remark on this clone: The sample contains more than one DNA sequence encoding this CDR3. This chain connects TRBV2 to TRBJ1-4; 10 bases line up with TRBD1. After removal of 6 bases from V and 5 bases from J, the junction contained 6 bases not matched to a gene. The CDR3 runs to 15 residues. CDR1 and CDR2 from the germline V gene are SNHLY and FYNNEI. The chain's CDR3 is CASRGTGATNEKLFF. The CDR3 DNA reads as TGTGCCAGCAGGGGGACAGGGGCGACGAATGAAAAACTGTTTTTT.

This clone turned up a few times. The chain couples TRBV29-1 to TRBJ1-4; no clear D. The germline V gene has CDR1 SQVTM and CDR2 ANQGSEA. V lost 4 bases and J 7 bases, leaving 10 bases between the germline ends. The CDR3 extends over 12 amino acids. The CDR3 DNA follows: TGCAGCGTTGGGCAGGACCTTGAAAAACTGTTTTTT. This codes for CSVGQDLEKLFF.

Points on this clone: Other DNA sequences from this sample encode an identical CDR3 as well. This rearrangement joins TRBV7-2 to TRBJ2-7; 9 nucleotides align to TRBD2. Losses at the gene ends were 2 bases for V and 2 bases for J; bases not matched to a gene: 4. The CDR3 consists of 15 residues. Germline CDR1 SGHTA, CDR2 FQGNSA. The CDR3 bases are TGTGCCAGCAGCTTATCGACTAGCGGCCCCTACGAGCAGTACTTC. Translation: CASSLSTSGPYEQYF.

V usage is TRBV7-2 and J usage is TRBJ2-7, with 13 nucleotides matching TRBD2. The germline V gene encodes CDR1 SGHTA and CDR2 FQGNSA. V lost 5 bases to trimming and J lost 5 bases; unmatched junction nucleotides: 6. The CDR3 is made up of 15 amino acids. Here the CDR3 DNA reads TGTGCCAGCAGCCTAGGACTAGCGGGGGTACACGAGCAGTACTTC. Amino acids: CASSLGLAGVHEQYF. Variable domain in full (rest from reference TRBV7-2 and TRBJ2-7): GAGVSQSPSNKVTEKGKDVELRCDPISGHTALYWYRQSLGQGLEFLIYFQGNSAPDKSGLPSDRFSAERTGGSVSTLTIQRTQQEDSAVYLCASSLGLAGVHEQYFGPGTRLTVT.